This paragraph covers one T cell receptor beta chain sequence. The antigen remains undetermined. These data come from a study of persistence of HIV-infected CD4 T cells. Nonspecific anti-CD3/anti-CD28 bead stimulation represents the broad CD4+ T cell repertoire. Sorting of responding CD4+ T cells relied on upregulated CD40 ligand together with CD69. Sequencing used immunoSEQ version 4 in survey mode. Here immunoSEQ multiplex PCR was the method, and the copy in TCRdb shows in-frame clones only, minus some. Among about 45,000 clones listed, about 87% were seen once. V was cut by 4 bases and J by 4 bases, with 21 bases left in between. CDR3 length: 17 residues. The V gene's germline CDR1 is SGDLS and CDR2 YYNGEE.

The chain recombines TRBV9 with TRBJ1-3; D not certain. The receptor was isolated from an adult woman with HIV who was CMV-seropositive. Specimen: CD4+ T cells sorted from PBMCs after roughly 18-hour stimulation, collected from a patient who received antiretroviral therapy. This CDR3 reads CASSPYTGTTAGNTIYF. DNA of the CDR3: TGTGCCAGCAGCCCCTATACGGGCACGACGGCCGGAAACACCATATATTTT.